The text below deals with one TCR beta chain. This CDR3 is 13 amino acids long. Germline V gene lookup returns CDR1 KGHDR and CDR2 SFDVKD. V gave up 12 bases and J gave up 0 bases, with 11 bases separating them. Each CDR3 protein gets one entry after TCRdb re-called the 5' RACE reads with MiXCR. The table has some 10,000 distinct CDR3 sequences, 47% seen once. Naive CD4+ T cells were purified with Tregs depleted by CD25. The V call is TRBV24-1, the J call TRBJ2-4; D gene ambiguous. The sequenced sample was tumor-infiltrating naive CD4+ T cells sorted from the breast tumor. Documented subset: naive CD4+ T cells, CD4+CD45RA+CD25-. The receptor comes from a female donor with breast cancer. The CDR3 bases are TGTGCCGAGGAAGAAATAGCCAAAAACATTCAGTACTTC. Its protein product is CAEEEIAKNIQYF.